This T cell receptor (beta chain) was obtained from a study of Graves' ophthalmopathy and Graves' hyperthyroidism. Regarding the study as a whole: Most expanded thyroid clonotypes above 0.001 frequency also appeared in blood.

Investigators amplified TCR beta CDR3 regions from RNA transcripts. RT-PCR was first run with HTBI primers, then multiplex PCR in a second round. One entry per CDR3 protein, called by TCRdb with MiXCR from the multiplex PCR reads. The table has 500,000 to 800,000 distinct CDR3 sequences, more than 40% seen once. Termini included, the CDR3 measures 11 amino acids. CDR1 and CDR2 from the germline V gene are SNHLY and FYNNEI. Regarding this clonotype: Its antigen is unknown. This likely comes from a read error, as the CDR3 has no conserved phenylalanine or tryptophan at its end. The DNA is omitted, as the CDR3 cannot be located on it reliably, and the CDR3 follows TCRdb's listing.

Moderate-to-severe activity, with CAS ≥3, NOSPECS ≥4 and duration under 3 months, characterized the donors with ophthalmopathy. None of the included patients had other autoimmune diseases, uncontrolled infections, pregnancy or lactation, as these led to exclusion. A diagnosis was made from clinical symptoms together with serum thyroxine, TRAb, thyroid ultrasound and orbital computed tomography. What was sequenced was peripheral blood. This clonotype originated in an adult man with Graves' ophthalmopathy. The V and J genes are TRBV2 and TRBJ1-4; no check of the table's D call, TRBD1, against the DNA was made. The chain's CDR3 is CASSDYYRDRV.